These 27 T cell receptor beta chains came from one sample sequenced in a study of long-term antiretroviral therapy in people with HIV (dated by TCRdb to between 2020 and 2023). The immunoSEQ hsTCRB v3.0 assay was used at survey level resolution to sequence the TRB variable region. TCRdb mirrors the immuneACCESS table, restricted to in-frame sequences. Some clones are absent from its copies; in checked studies, under half trace to an unresolved V gene, and the reason for the others is unknown. The sample table shows over 15,000 clones, and 79% are seen once. Less than 14% of the sample rests with the top ten. The input for sequencing was unsorted PBMCs, taken 2.3 years after starting antiretroviral therapy. The receptors derive from a woman between 40 and 50 years old with HIV.

This chain joins TRBV9 and TRBJ2-7, with D perhaps matching TRBD1 or TRBD2 (6 bases each). The CDR3 has 16 residues. V shed 0 bases and J shed 1 base, with 14 bases lying between them. The germline V gene has CDR1 SGDLS and CDR2 YYNGEE. CDR3 sequence: CASSVASGGGSYEQYF. CDR3 DNA: TGTGCCAGCAGCGTAGCGAGTGGAGGGGGGTCCTACGAGCAGTACTTC.

The CDR3 bases are TGTGCCAGCAGCCCCTCGGGGCACGGGACAGATACGCAGTATTTT. This sequence encodes CASSPSGHGTDTQYF. The J gene is TRBJ2-3, the V gene TRBV7-2; the D gene could be TRBD1 or TRBD2 (5 bases each). Looked up from germline, CDR1 is SGHTA and CDR2 is FQGNSA. V dropped 5 bases and J dropped 3 bases, with 15 bases sitting between them. This CDR3 is 15 amino acids long.

The chain has TRBV7-9 and TRBJ2-1; 9 nucleotides line up with TRBD1. The ends lost 5 bases at V and 13 bases at J; junction bases unmatched: 12. Germline V lookup: CDR1 SEHNR, CDR2 FQNEAQ (reference sequence). The CDR3 is 14 residues long. The CDR3 DNA reads TGTGCCAGCAGCCATTTTACCGGGACAGGGCATCAGTTCTTC. Its translation: CASSHFTGTGHQFF.

The rearrangement links TRBV13 to TRBJ1-2; D unclear. There are 12 residues in the CDR3. V lost 1 base, J lost 7 bases, and 7 bases lay in between. Germline loops: CDR1 PRHDT, CDR2 FYEKMQ (reference sequence). The CDR3 DNA reads TGTGCCAGCAGCTTAGAAGCGGGTGGCTACACCTTC. It specifies CASSLEAGGYTF.

This sequence joins TRBV9 and TRBJ2-3; TRBD1 matches at 7 bases. The CDR3 has 17 amino acids. Germline V gene data show CDR1 as SGDLS and CDR2 as YYNGEE. V dropped 3 bases and J dropped 8; count of bases not matched to a gene: 18. The CDR3 DNA follows: TGTGCCAGCAGCGACCTACCCGGGACAGACCCGCCGGGTACGCAGTATTTT. It translates to CASSDLPGTDPPGTQYF.

This clone was detected once. V usage is TRBV6-1 and J usage is TRBJ1-6; D call uncertain. Germline CDR1 and CDR2: MNHNS and SASEGT. V was shortened by 4 bases and J by 7 bases, with 11 bases between the two germline ends. There are 14 residues in the CDR3. Here the CDR3 DNA reads TGTGCCAGCAGTGCTGAAACTGGGAATTCACCCCTCCACTTT. It codes for CASSAETGNSPLHF.

The V gene is TRBV30, the J gene TRBJ1-1, with TRBD1 as a possible D gene (5 bases). CDR1 and CDR2 (germline): GTSNPN, SVGIG (reference sequence). The ends were cut back, 0 bases at V and 3 bases at J, with 11 bases in the middle. The CDR3 runs to 14 residues. DNA for the CDR3: TGTGCCTGGAGTGTACGGGTAGGGGACACTGAAGCTTTCTTT. Translated, it gives CAWSVRVGDTEAFF.

This rearrangement joins TRBV11-3 to TRBJ1-2; D uncertain. This CDR3 region has 12 residues. Germline-derived CDR1 and CDR2 are SGHNT and YENEEA. The V end was cut by 1 base, the J end by 3 bases, with 3 bases between. The DNA for the CDR3 is TGTGCCAGCAGCTTAGGGGACTATGGCTACACCTTC. Protein product: CASSLGDYGYTF.

The chain carries TRBV7-9 and TRBJ2-3; 8 positions agree with TRBD2. Germline loops: CDR1 SEHNR, CDR2 FQNEAQ (reference sequence). The CDR3 contains 14 residues. The V segment lost 3 bases and the J segment 5 bases; nucleotides outside the gene matches: 4. The chain's CDR3 is CASSFSGIGDTQYF. CDR3 bases: TGTGCCAGCAGCTTTAGCGGGATCGGAGATACGCAGTATTTT. Drawing the rest from reference TRBV7-9 and TRBJ2-3, the complete variable domain is DTGVSQNPRHKITKRGQNVTFRCDPISEHNRLYWYRQTLGQGPEFLTYFQNEAQLEKSRLLSDRFSAERPKGSFSTLEIQRTEQGDSAMYLCASSFSGIGDTQYFGPGTRLTVL.

The V and J genes are TRBV5-1 and TRBJ1-1, with TRBD1 identical over 9 bases. CDR1 is SGHRS, CDR2 YFSETQ, per germline. The CDR3 loop spans 15 amino acids. After removal of 4 bases from V and 1 base from J, the junction contained 5 bases not matched to a gene. The CDR3 DNA reads TGCGCCAGCAGCCTACAGGGGGCGACGAACACTGAAGCTTTCTTT. This codes for CASSLQGATNTEAFF.

In this sample, this clone turned up a few times. V and J are TRBV28 and TRBJ1-2; no firm D call. The V gene's germline CDR1 is MDHEN and CDR2 SYDVKM. Trimming removed 2 bases at V and 3 bases at J, with 4 bases between. This CDR3 region has 12 residues. The CDR3 reads CASSLGHYGYTF. CDR3 sequence (DNA): TGTGCCAGCAGTTTAGGCCACTATGGCTACACCTTC.

The chain recombines TRBV6-6 with TRBJ2-1, with 7 bases that match TRBD1. Losses at the gene ends were 10 bases for V and 7 bases for J; bases not matched to a gene: 16. The CDR3 runs 15 residues. CDR1 is MNHNY, CDR2 SVGAGI, per germline (reference sequence). DNA of the CDR3: TGTGCCACCCTCGTACAGGGGCCGAGCGGTAATGAGCAGTTCTTC. Translation gives CATLVQGPSGNEQFF.

This chain joins TRBV4-1 and TRBJ1-2; D is unresolved. Trimming removed 1 base at V and 3 bases at J, with 12 bases between. From germline, CDR1 is MGHRA and CDR2 YSYEKL. The CDR3 is 15 residues long. In nucleotides, the CDR3 is TGCGCCAGCAGCCAAGTCGAGGATTCGTACTATGGCTACACCTTC. Residues: CASSQVEDSYYGYTF.

This clone was seen a few times. The chain has TRBV4-1 and TRBJ2-7, with no clear D. Germline CDR1 MGHRA, CDR2 YSYEKL. The CDR3 has 14 residues. The V end was cut by 0 bases, the J end by 6 bases, with 12 bases between. This chain's CDR3 is CASSQEVTASEQYF. DNA for the CDR3: TGCGCCAGCAGCCAAGAGGTAACCGCGTCCGAGCAGTACTTC.

The table lists this clone with a count of one. CDR3 amino acids: CASSPGLADTQYF. CDR3 DNA: TGTGCCAGCAGCCCGGGTTTGGCAGATACGCAGTATTTT. The rearrangement uses TRBV7-6 and TRBJ2-3; D unclear. This CDR3 has 13 residues. V was clipped by 5 bases and J by 4 bases, with 10 bases between them. Germline CDR1 SGHVS, CDR2 FNYEAQ. The full variable domain, rest sourced from reference TRBV7-6 and TRBJ2-3, is GAGVSQSPRYKVTKRGQDVALRCDPISGHVSLYWYRQALGQGPEFLTYFNYEAQQDKSGLPNDRFSAERPEGSISTLTIQRTEQRDSAMYRCASSPGLADTQYFGPGTRLTVL.

V is TRBV9 and J is TRBJ2-5, with D perhaps TRBD1 or TRBD2 (6 bases each). Trimming cost V 0 bases and J 5 bases, with 17 bases left between them. CDR1 is SGDLS and CDR2 is YYNGEE in the germline V gene. There are 16 residues in the CDR3. CDR3 coding DNA: TGTGCCAGCAGCGTAGACACCGGGGGCGGATGGGAGACCCAGTACTTC. Protein: CASSVDTGGGWETQYF.

This clone occurred a few times. This chain connects TRBV7-9 to TRBJ2-7; the D gene could be TRBD1 or TRBD2 (5 bases each). Trimming took 8 bases from V and 4 from J, leaving 15 bases between them. CDR1 is SEHNR, CDR2 FQNEAQ, per germline (reference sequence). This CDR3 is built from 13 residues. CDR3 region: CASGTGDVYEQYF. CDR3 nucleotides: TGTGCCAGCGGTACCGGGGACGTTTACGAGCAGTACTTC. The complete variable domain, with remaining parts taken from reference TRBV7-9 and TRBJ2-7, reads DTGVSQNPRHKITKRGQNVTFRCDPISEHNRLYWYRQTLGQGPEFLTYFQNEAQLEKSRLLSDRFSAERPKGSFSTLEIQRTEQGDSAMYLCASGTGDVYEQYFGPGTRLTVT.

The chain couples TRBV11-2 to TRBJ2-2; D is ambiguous. Germline V gives CDR1 SGHAT, CDR2 FQNNGV. The CDR3 has 15 amino acids. The V and J ends lost 5 bases and 0 bases respectively, with 10 bases between them. DNA of the CDR3: TGTGCCAGCAGCCAAGACGGAACGAACACCGGGGAGCTGTTTTTT. Its protein product is CASSQDGTNTGELFF.

This chain links TRBV9 with TRBJ2-4; TRBD1 is a possible D gene (5 bases). Between the trimmed V and J ends, which lost 0 bases and 3 bases, there was a span of 10 bases. The CDR3 consists of 15 residues. CDR1 SGDLS and CDR2 YYNGEE come from the germline V gene. The CDR3 nucleotides read TGTGCCAGCAGCGTAGTAGGTAGGGGCAAAAACATTCAGTACTTC. Encoded protein: CASSVVGRGKNIQYF.

The rearrangement uses TRBV30 and TRBJ2-1; 12 nucleotides align to TRBD2. The CDR3 has 16 amino acids. V lost 0 bases, J lost 5 bases, and 5 bases stayed unmatched. Germline V gene sequence: CDR1 GTSNPN, CDR2 SVGIG (reference sequence). CDR3 bases: TGTGCCTGGAGTGTACCCCGACTAGCGGGGGACAATGAGCAGTTCTTC. Its translation is CAWSVPRLAGDNEQFF.

This chain connects TRBV6-5 to TRBJ1-1, with D possibly being TRBD1 (5 bases). CDR1 is MNHEY, CDR2 SVGAGI, per germline. The CDR3 covers 13 residues. The V end lost 8 bases, the J end lost 4 bases, and 14 bases lay between the germline ends. The CDR3 region is CASSRQSGTEAFF. In nucleotides, the CDR3 is TGTGCCAGCTCCCGACAGTCCGGCACTGAAGCTTTCTTT.

The gene calls are TRBV11-2 and TRBJ2-5, with a tentative D call TRBD1 (6 bases). Germline V gene data show CDR1 as SGHAT and CDR2 as FQNNGV. Trimming left V 0 bases short and J 4 bases short, with 12 bases between. The CDR3 is 15 amino acids. DNA for the CDR3: TGTGCCAGCAGCTTAGATCCGGCAGGGGTAGAGACCCAGTACTTC. This translates into CASSLDPAGVETQYF.

This chain links TRBV11-2 with TRBJ2-3; D ambiguous. Germline values: CDR1 SGHAT, CDR2 FQNNGV. The CDR3 covers 14 residues. The V end was cut by 1 base, the J end by 0 bases, with 5 bases between. The CDR3 protein is CASSLGSSTDTQYF. The CDR3 DNA reads as TGTGCCAGCAGCTTAGGGTCTAGCACAGATACGCAGTATTTT.

CDR3 sequence reads: CASSPAGFGSTDTQYF. CDR3 coding DNA: TGTGCCAGCAGCCCCGCGGGGTTCGGGAGCACAGATACGCAGTATTTT. The V gene is TRBV6-6, the J gene TRBJ2-3; tentative D call: TRBD2 (6 bases). CDR1 and CDR2 (germline): MNHNY, SVGAGI (reference sequence). The CDR3 contains 16 residues. Between the trimmed V and J ends, which lost 6 bases and 0 bases, there was a span of 16 bases.

The chain is built from TRBV10-1 and TRBJ2-7; TRBD2 matches at 13 bases. The germline gives CDR1 WNHNN, CDR2 SYGVQD (reference sequence). J was trimmed by 5 bases and V by 7 bases; bases with no gene match: 5. The CDR3 contains 14 residues. Here the CDR3 DNA reads TGCGCCAGCACCCGGACTAGCGGGAGTGACGAGCAGTACTTC. Its translation: CASTRTSGSDEQYF.

This chain joins TRBV7-2 and TRBJ1-5; no reliable D call. V dropped 2 bases and J dropped 9 bases, with 8 bases sitting between them. The CDR3 length is 12 residues. The V gene's germline CDR1 is SGHTA and CDR2 FQGNSA. CDR3 amino acids: CASSLREGPQHF. CDR3 sequence (DNA): TGTGCCAGCAGCTTACGAGAAGGGCCCCAGCATTTT.

The V and J genes are TRBV19 and TRBJ2-1; D perhaps matches TRBD1 (6 bases). The CDR3 totals 15 residues. CDR1 is LNHDA, CDR2 SQIVND, per germline (reference sequence). V dropped 4 bases and J dropped 4 bases, with 14 bases sitting between them. The CDR3 nucleotides read TGTGCCAGTAGTAAGGACAGCGCTACTTACAATGAGCAGTTCTTC. As protein: CASSKDSATYNEQFF.